Each of the 19 T cell receptor beta chains below was sequenced from the same sample in a study of blood T cell repertoires in COVID-19. The repertoire was sequenced with immunoSEQ multiplex PCR; TCRdb's copy has only in-frame clones and lacks some. The sample records about 60,000 clones, 89% being singletons. Sequencing was done on a sample of peripheral blood. All receptors derive from a woman aged 55 to 70 with active COVID-19.

The V call is TRBV6-6, the J call TRBJ2-5; 8 bases agree with TRBD2. From germline, CDR1 is MNHNY and CDR2 SVGAGI (reference sequence). The CDR3 is 15 residues long. The V segment lost 6 bases and the J segment 4 bases; nucleotides outside the gene matches: 10. Written as DNA, the CDR3 is TGTGCCAGCAGGAACATAGCGGGGAATGTAGAGACCCAGTACTTC. Amino acid sequence: CASRNIAGNVETQYF.

The rearrangement links TRBV6-2 or TRBV6-3 to TRBJ2-1, with D unclear. CDR3 length: 12 residues. Trimming removed 3 bases from V and 6 bases from J, with 6 bases in between. The germline CDR1 and CDR2 sequences are MNHEY and SVGEGT. The chain's CDR3 is CASSYSRNEQFF. The CDR3, as DNA: TGTGCCAGCAGTTATTCTCGCAATGAGCAGTTCTTC.

The rearrangement joins TRBV5-8 to TRBJ2-2; TRBD1 matches 10 bases. Losses at the gene ends were 4 bases for V and 7 bases for J; bases not matched to a gene: 10. The CDR3 runs to 16 residues. CDR1 is SGHTS and CDR2 is YDEGEE in the germline V gene. The CDR3 DNA reads TGTGCCAGCAGCCCCGAAACCGGGACAGGGGACGGGGAGCTGTTTTTT. Residues: CASSPETGTGDGELFF.

This chain joins TRBV5-1 and TRBJ1-1, with a possible D match to TRBD1 (5 bases). The CDR3 consists of 14 residues. V was pared by 4 bases and J by 2 bases, with 12 bases between. CDR1 and CDR2 (germline): SGHRS, YFSETQ. CDR3 amino acids: CASSPGHPNTEAFF. The CDR3 bases are TGCGCCAGCAGCCCTGGACACCCCAACACTGAAGCTTTCTTT.

This clone came up once. The chain couples TRBV5-6 to TRBJ1-1; D is perhaps TRBD1 (6 bases). The CDR3 covers 17 residues. Trimming took 4 bases from V and 0 from J, leaving 19 bases between them. Germline V gene data show CDR1 as SGHDT and CDR2 as YYEEEE. The CDR3 DNA follows: TGTGCCAGCAGCCTCAGGGGTTCCGGATTTATGAACACTGAAGCTTTCTTT. Its protein product is CASSLRGSGFMNTEAFF.

This clone has a handful of counts. CDR3 nucleotide sequence: TGTGCCAGCAGCTCAGACTACCGCTTTACGGAAAACACCGGGGAGCTGTTTTTT. The encoded protein is CASSSDYRFTENTGELFF. This chain uses TRBV7-9 with TRBJ2-2, with D tentatively TRBD2 (5 bases). The CDR3 consists of 18 residues. V was pared by 4 bases and J by 2 bases, with 20 bases between. Germline CDR1 SEHNR, CDR2 FQNEAQ (reference sequence). Full variable domain (rest looked up from reference TRBV7-9 and TRBJ2-2): DTGVSQNPRHKITKRGQNVTFRCDPISEHNRLYWYRQTLGQGPEFLTYFQNEAQLEKSRLLSDRFSAERPKGSFSTLEIQRTEQGDSAMYLCASSSDYRFTENTGELFFGEGSRLTVL.

The V call is TRBV5-1, the J call TRBJ2-3, with D uncertain. The V end lost 4 bases, the J end lost 1 base, and 10 bases lay between the germline ends. The length of the CDR3 is 14 residues. Germline values: CDR1 SGHRS, CDR2 YFSETQ. The CDR3 is CASSRSWRTDTQYF. In DNA form, the CDR3 reads TGCGCCAGCAGCCGGAGTTGGCGCACAGATACGCAGTATTTT.

The chain recombines TRBV4-1 with TRBJ2-1, with 9 bases matching TRBD2. The germline CDR1 and CDR2 sequences are MGHRA and YSYEKL. Losses at the gene ends were 2 bases for V and 4 bases for J; bases not matched to a gene: 3. The CDR3 is made up of 15 amino acids. The CDR3 here is CASSQLAGPYNEQFF. CDR3 sequence (DNA): TGCGCCAGCAGCCAACTAGCGGGACCTTACAATGAGCAGTTCTTC.

The V and J genes are TRBV12-3 or TRBV12-4 and TRBJ2-5, with D perhaps matching TRBD2 (6 bases). This CDR3 is built from 13 residues. The V end was cut by 3 bases, the J end by 5 bases, with 10 bases between. The CDR3 bases are TGTGCCAGCAGTTTTAGAGGAGGGGAGACCCAGTACTTC. It translates to CASSFRGGETQYF.

The genes are TRBV15 and TRBJ1-5, with a possible D match to TRBD1 (5 bases). Trimming took off 1 base at V and 2 bases at J, with 9 bases between the two ends. Germline V gene lookup returns CDR1 LNHNV and CDR2 YYDKDF (reference sequence). The CDR3 spans 15 residues. CDR3 in amino acids: CATSRAGPRNQPQHF. The CDR3 nucleotides read TGTGCCACCAGCAGAGCAGGGCCTCGCAATCAGCCCCAGCATTTT. Together with reference TRBV15 and TRBJ1-5, the CDR3 gives the full variable domain: DAMVIQNPRYQVTQFGKPVTLSCSQTLNHNVMYWYQQKSSQAPKLLFHYYDKDFNNEADTPDNFQSRRPNTSFCFLDIRSPGLGDTAMYLCATSRAGPRNQPQHFGDGTRLSIL.

The chain uses TRBV13 and TRBJ2-3; the match to TRBD2 covers 10 bases. The length of the CDR3 is 16 residues. Trimming removed 3 bases from V and 1 base from J; junction bases left unmatched: 4. Germline loops: CDR1 PRHDT, CDR2 FYEKMQ (reference sequence). CDR3 protein: CASSLGTSGGTDTQYF. In DNA form, the CDR3 reads TGTGCCAGCAGCTTGGGAACTAGCGGGGGCACAGATACGCAGTATTTT. Using reference TRBV13 and TRBJ2-3 for the parts outside the CDR3, the full variable domain is AAGVIQSPRHLIKEKRETATLKCYPIPRHDTVYWYQQGPGQDPQFLISFYEKMQSDKGSIPDRFSAQQFSDYHSELNMSSLELGDSALYFCASSLGTSGGTDTQYFGPGTRLTVL.

V is TRBV10-3 and J is TRBJ2-1; D is perhaps TRBD1 (6 bases). This CDR3 is built from 13 residues. Germline V gives CDR1 ENHRY, CDR2 SYGVKD. The ends were cut back, 4 bases at V and 4 bases at J, with 8 bases in the middle. CDR3 residues: CAISGQVYNEQFF. CDR3 DNA: TGTGCCATCAGTGGACAGGTATACAATGAGCAGTTCTTC.

This chain joins TRBV12-5 and TRBJ1-2; D may be TRBD1 (6 bases). This CDR3 spans 16 amino acids. V lost 2 bases and J 8 bases, leaving 21 bases between the germline ends. Per the germline V gene, CDR1 is LGHNT and CDR2 is FRNRAP. CDR3 sequence (DNA): TGTGCTAGTGGTTTGTTCGCACTCAGGGGTTTGCTGGGCTACACCTTC. Translating gives CASGLFALRGLLGYTF.

The CDR3 loop reads CASSLGPTAGVGELFF. The CDR3 coding sequence is TGCGCCAGCAGCTTAGGTCCCACGGCAGGGGTCGGGGAGCTGTTTTTT. The chain combines TRBV5-1 with TRBJ2-2; weak D call: TRBD1 (6 bases). In germline, CDR1 is SGHRS, CDR2 YFSETQ. The V end lost 2 bases, the J end lost 7 bases, and 18 bases lay between the germline ends. The CDR3 covers 16 residues.

This chain links TRBV6-6 with TRBJ1-5, with 10 bases lining up with TRBD1. After removal of 5 bases from V and 4 bases from J, the junction contained 2 bases not matched to a gene. Per germline, CDR1 MNHNY and CDR2 SVGAGI (reference sequence). The CDR3 extends over 14 amino acids. The CDR3 sequence: CASSRTGGNQPQHF. The CDR3 bases are TGTGCCAGCAGTAGGACAGGGGGAAATCAGCCCCAGCATTTT.

A remark on this clone: One end of the junction varies from germline; a read error may be responsible. The chain uses TRBV7-2 and TRBJ1-2, with D possibly matching TRBD1 (5 bases). Germline-derived CDR1 and CDR2 are SGHTA and FQGNSA. The CDR3 runs 15 residues. Here the CDR3 DNA reads TGTGCCAGCAGCCTAGCCTCCAGGGCCTGGGATGGCTACACCTTC. This encodes CASSLASRAWDGYTF.

The chain joins TRBV28 to TRBJ2-5, with 10 bases matching TRBD2. Germline assignment: CDR1 MDHEN and CDR2 SYDVKM. The CDR3 loop spans 15 amino acids. The junction had 10 bases not matched to a gene; V was cut back by 7 bases and J by 5 bases. CDR3 bases: TGTGCCAGCACCCCCGCTAGCGGGGGTTGGGAGACCCAGTACTTC. Its translation is CASTPASGGWETQYF.

CDR3 amino acids: CASSARDYNEKLFF. The CDR3 DNA is TGTGCCAGCAGCGCCCGGGACTATAATGAAAAACTGTTTTTT. This sequence joins TRBV5-4 and TRBJ1-4, with a possible D match to TRBD1 (5 bases). The CDR3 is made up of 14 amino acids. Looked up from germline, CDR1 is SGHNT and CDR2 is YYREEE (reference sequence). Trimming pared 4 bases from V and 4 bases from J, leaving 11 bases between.

The rearrangement joins TRBV9 to TRBJ2-2, with D possibly being TRBD2 (5 bases). V was pared by 0 bases and J by 8 bases, with 11 bases between. This CDR3 comprises 14 residues. CDR1 is SGDLS, CDR2 YYNGEE, per germline. The CDR3 region has the DNA TGTGCCAGCAGCGTAGTCGAGGGTGCGGGGGAGCTGTTTTTT. It translates to CASSVVEGAGELFF.